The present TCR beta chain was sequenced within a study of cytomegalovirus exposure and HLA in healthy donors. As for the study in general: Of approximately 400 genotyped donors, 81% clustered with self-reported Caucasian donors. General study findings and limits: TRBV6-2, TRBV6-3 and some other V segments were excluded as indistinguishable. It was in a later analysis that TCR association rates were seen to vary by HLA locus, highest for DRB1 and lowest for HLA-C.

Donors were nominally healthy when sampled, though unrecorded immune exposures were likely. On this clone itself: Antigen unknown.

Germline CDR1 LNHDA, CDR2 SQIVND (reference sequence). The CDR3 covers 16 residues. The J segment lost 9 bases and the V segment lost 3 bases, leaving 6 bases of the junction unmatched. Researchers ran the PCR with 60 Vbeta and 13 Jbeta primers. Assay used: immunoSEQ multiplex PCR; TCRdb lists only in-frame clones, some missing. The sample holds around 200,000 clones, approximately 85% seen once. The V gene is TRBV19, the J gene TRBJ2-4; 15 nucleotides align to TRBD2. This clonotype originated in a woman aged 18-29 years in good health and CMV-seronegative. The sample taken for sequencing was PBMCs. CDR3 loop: CASSIGLAGGYVIQYF. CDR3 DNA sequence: TGTGCCAGTAGTATCGGACTAGCGGGGGGGTACGTCATTCAGTACTTC.